One and the same sample provided the 22 T cell receptor beta chains below, sequenced in a study of human T cells and chemical hapten exposure. Sample time point: patch test 3, about 24 weeks after DPC sensitization. Treatment of the sample: therapeutic diphenylcyclopropenone sensitization with weekly scalp DPC. TCRdb recomputed calls from the RACE reads with MiXCR, one row per CDR3 protein. This sample has about 190,000 distinct CDR3 sequences, with around 25% found just once. The sequences come from whole blood, collected in connection with sensitization to the hapten diphenylcyclopropenone (DPC). These receptors came from a woman aged 40 to 55 with alopecia areata. Some clones in this sample may be carry-over from other donors' samples.

This clonotype has ten or more counts. The genes are TRBV27 and TRBJ2-7; 7 bases are a match to TRBD1. There are 15 residues in the CDR3. Germline loops: CDR1 MNHEY, CDR2 SMNVEV (reference sequence). V was pared by 2 bases and J by 7 bases, with 11 bases of the junction left unmatched. The CDR3 protein is CASSLQQGPLREQYF. As DNA, the CDR3 is TGTGCCAGCAGTTTACAACAGGGGCCCCTTCGGGAGCAGTACTTC.

The table lists this clonotype with a few counts. The chain combines TRBV28 with TRBJ2-2; tentatively, D is TRBD1 (6 bases). Between the trimmed V and J ends, which lost 1 base and 6 bases, there was a span of 12 bases. The CDR3 is 15 residues long. Germline assignment: CDR1 MDHEN and CDR2 SYDVKM. The CDR3 region has the DNA TGTGCCAGCAGTTTATACCAGGGGCAGGCCGGGGAGCTGTTTTTT. This sequence encodes CASSLYQGQAGELFF.

The sample holds a few counts of this clonotype. The chain links TRBV20-1 to TRBJ2-1; TRBD2 agrees at 8 bases. The V and J ends lost 5 bases and 7 bases, in that order; junction bases with no gene match: 13. CDR3 length: 15 residues. The germline gives CDR1 DFQATT, CDR2 SNEGSKA (reference sequence). CDR3 in amino acids: CSASPGLVSGNEQFF. DNA for the CDR3: TGCAGTGCTTCCCCGGGACTAGTTTCCGGGAATGAGCAGTTCTTC.

This clonotype was observed a few times. This chain uses TRBV7-2 with TRBJ2-5; D perhaps matches TRBD2 (5 bases). Trimming took 0 bases from V and 2 from J, leaving 10 bases between them. The germline V gene encodes CDR1 SGHTA and CDR2 FQGNSA. The CDR3 is made up of 15 amino acids. The CDR3 DNA reads as TGTGCCAGCAGCTTAGCTACCTGGACTCAAGAGACCCAGTACTTC. Residues: CASSLATWTQETQYF.

As regards this clonotype: Given a much more abundant clone one base away, this may be a read error. J is TRBJ2-3 and V is TRBV12-3 or TRBV12-4, with TRBD1 matching 7 bases. This CDR3 spans 15 amino acids. Here the CDR3 reads CVSSLDGTGTDTQYF. CDR3 DNA sequence: TGTGTCAGCAGTTTAGACGGGACAGGCACAGATACGCAGTATTTT.

Comments on this clonotype: The junction does not match germline at one end; this may be a read error. This chain connects TRBV7-2 to TRBJ2-7, with a weak D call TRBD1 (7 bases). CDR3 size: 11 residues. From germline, CDR1 is SGHTA and CDR2 FQGNSA. Here the CDR3 reads CASRQGGNLDF. The CDR3 DNA reads as TGTGCCAGCAGGCAGGGGGGAAACCTGGACTTC.

The chain joins TRBV30 to TRBJ1-6; perhaps TRBD1 as D (5 bases). Trimming shortened V by 2 bases and J by 5 bases, and 7 bases separated the two germline ends. Per the germline V gene, CDR1 is GTSNPN and CDR2 is SVGIG (reference sequence). This CDR3 is 13 amino acids long. The CDR3 DNA sequence: TGTGCCTGGAGTAGGGGTGATAATTCACCCCTCCACTTT. Translated: CAWSRGDNSPLHF.

This chain connects TRBV20-1 to TRBJ1-1; weak D call: TRBD1 (5 bases). Germline CDR1 is DFQATT and CDR2 is SNEGSKA (reference sequence). The CDR3 totals 13 residues. The CDR3 DNA reads as TGCAGGTACTCGGGACCGTTGAACACTGAAGCTTTCTTT. This translates into CRYSGPLNTEAFF.

This clonotype was observed a few times. V gene TRBV20-1 combines with J gene TRBJ2-1, with D unresolved. V lost 0 bases, J lost 4 bases, and 10 bases lay in between. The CDR3 spans 14 residues. CDR1 and CDR2 from the germline V gene are DFQATT and SNEGSKA (reference sequence). DNA for the CDR3: TGCAGTGCTAGAGATCAGGTGGGGTACAATGAGCAGTTCTTC. It is translated as CSARDQVGYNEQFF.

This clonotype was counted only a few times. The gene calls are TRBV2 and TRBJ2-2; D is undetermined. Germline V gene data show CDR1 as SNHLY and CDR2 as FYNNEI. V lost 5 bases and J 4 bases, leaving 14 bases between the germline ends. This CDR3 has 15 amino acids. In nucleotides, the CDR3 is TGTGCCAGCAGTCAAGAGAGGACGGCCACCGGGGAGCTGTTTTTT. Translating it yields CASSQERTATGELFF.

This clonotype turned up a few times. The chain employs TRBV5-1 and TRBJ2-7; 8 nucleotides agree with TRBD2. After removal of 4 bases from V and 6 bases from J, the junction contained 9 bases not matched to a gene. The CDR3 covers 14 residues. Looked up from germline, CDR1 is SGHRS and CDR2 is YFSETQ. The CDR3 DNA sequence: TGCGCCAGCAGCCGGAGCGGGGGAGCCCTCGAGCAGTACTTC. Its protein product is CASSRSGGALEQYF.

The chain uses TRBV3-1 and TRBJ2-3; D is unclear. Per the germline V gene, CDR1 is LGHDT and CDR2 is YNNKEL (reference sequence). Trimming removed 4 bases from V and 3 bases from J, with 11 bases in between. The CDR3 has 14 residues. CDR3 loop: CASSPSAQTDTQYF. CDR3 DNA: TGTGCCAGCAGCCCTTCGGCTCAGACAGATACGCAGTATTTT.

The chain has TRBV7-3 and TRBJ2-3, with D possibly being TRBD1 (5 bases). The CDR3 has 15 residues. The ends were cut back, 0 bases at V and 8 bases at J, with 15 bases in the middle. CDR1 is SGHTA and CDR2 is FQGTGA in the germline V gene. The CDR3 DNA reads TGTGCCAGCAGCTTAACAGGGCAGGACACTGTTACGCAGTATTTT. As protein: CASSLTGQDTVTQYF.

This clonotype was detected a few times. The genes are TRBV20-1 and TRBJ1-1; 7 nucleotides line up with TRBD1. The CDR3 contains 13 residues. Trimming at V came to 6 bases and at J to 9 bases, leaving 13 bases not matched to a gene. Germline CDR1 and CDR2: DFQATT and SNEGSKA (reference sequence). CDR3 sequence reads: CSADSVTGSQAFF. CDR3 bases: TGCAGTGCGGATAGCGTGACAGGGAGTCAAGCTTTCTTT.

This clonotype was picked up a small number of times. The gene calls are TRBV5-1 and TRBJ2-6; 8 bases are shared with TRBD1. Germline loops: CDR1 SGHRS, CDR2 YFSETQ. V was pared by 4 bases and J by 2 bases, with 5 bases of the junction left unmatched. This CDR3 contains 16 residues. CDR3 loop: CASSRQDRAGANVLTF. The CDR3 DNA sequence: TGCGCCAGCAGCCGCCAGGACAGGGCTGGGGCCAACGTCCTGACTTTC.

This clonotype occurred many times. This chain joins TRBV24-1 and TRBJ1-3, with 8 bases that match TRBD1. With 3 bases clipped from V and 0 bases from J, the junction kept 3 bases outside the gene matches. The CDR3 runs 16 residues. Germline V gene lookup returns CDR1 KGHDR and CDR2 SFDVKD. CDR3: CATSDPGTGSGNTIYF. The CDR3 DNA is TGTGCCACCAGTGATCCCGGGACAGGCTCTGGAAACACCATATATTTT.

This clonotype occurred many times. J is TRBJ2-4 and V is TRBV11-2; tentatively, D is TRBD1 (6 bases). The germline gives CDR1 SGHAT, CDR2 FQNNGV. Trimming removed 5 bases from V and 2 bases from J, with 10 bases in between. This CDR3 comprises 14 residues. The CDR3 DNA reads as TGTGCCAGCAGCCCCAGGGGCCCCAAAAACATTCAGTACTTC. Amino acid sequence: CASSPRGPKNIQYF.

The sample holds a few counts of this clonotype. The chain links TRBV9 to TRBJ1-2, with a possible D match to TRBD1 (5 bases). CDR1 is SGDLS, CDR2 YYNGEE, per germline. Trimming cost V 0 bases and J 8 bases, with 17 bases left between them. This CDR3 is built from 15 residues. DNA for the CDR3: TGTGCCAGCAGCGTAGGGCAGGGCCGGCGGGGGGGCTACACCTTC. Amino acids: CASSVGQGRRGGYTF.

This clonotype was recorded many times. The chain carries TRBV21-1 and TRBJ2-6; TRBD1, the table's D call, was not compared with the DNA. TRBV21-1 is assigned pseudogene status. The CDR3 is made up of 17 amino acids. CDR3 protein: CASSKGGRAAGANVLTF. The CDR3 DNA is TGTGCCAGCAGCAAAGGGGGCAGGGCGGCCGGGGCCAACGTCCTGACTTTC.

The V call is TRBV28, the J call TRBJ1-2; D gene unclear. Germline V CDR1 and CDR2: MDHEN, SYDVKM. The V end lost 6 bases, the J end lost 8 bases, and 13 bases lay between the germline ends. The CDR3 has 12 residues. The CDR3 sequence: CASRDGLGGYTF. CDR3 in DNA: TGTGCCAGCAGGGACGGACTAGGGGGCTACACCTTC.

The J gene is TRBJ1-2, the V gene TRBV2; D is undetermined. Trimming cost V 10 bases and J 4 bases, with 13 bases left between them. The V gene's germline CDR1 is SNHLY and CDR2 FYNNEI. This CDR3 is built from 12 residues. This CDR3 reads CATVANGYGYTF. In DNA, the CDR3 is TGTGCCACAGTGGCGAATGGCTATGGCTACACCTTC.

The rearrangement links TRBV20-1 to TRBJ2-1, with 7 positions matching TRBD2. Germline CDR1 is DFQATT and CDR2 is SNEGSKA (reference sequence). The CDR3 sequence is 14 residues long. Germline trimming cut 3 bases from V and 7 bases from J; bases unmatched to any gene: 9. Here the CDR3 reads CSASTRLAVNEQFF. The CDR3 nucleotides are TGCAGTGCTAGTACGAGACTAGCCGTTAATGAGCAGTTCTTC.